This record concerns one T cell receptor (beta chain) sequence. The antigen remains undetermined. Unexposed donor CD4+ T cells date from about 2011-2018, before the COVID-19 pandemic. The data derive from a study of CD4 T cells in relation to SARS-CoV-2 and coronaviruses. V lost 0 bases, J lost 11 bases, and 3 bases stayed unmatched. CDR3 length equals 13 residues. Germline-derived CDR1 and CDR2 are KGHDR and SFDVKD. Points from the study as a whole: Pre-pandemic and post-infection samples never came from the same donor. About 65% of donors had memory CD4+ clonotypes crossrecognizing SARS-CoV-2 and common cold coronavirus spike.

Deep TCR-beta sequencing used DNA from uncultured naive and memory CD4+ T cells. TCRdb keeps only in-frame clones here, not all; method: immunoSEQ multiplex PCR. The table has 50,000 to 70,000 clones, 75% to 90% seen once; the top ten hold 1.6%. This sequence originates from a human donor in good health. The chain combines TRBV24-1 with TRBJ1-2; 9 nucleotides match TRBD1. Sequenced sample: memory CD4+ T cells from PBMCs. The CDR3 reads CATSDLPGQGYTF. DNA of the CDR3: TGTGCCACCAGTGATTTGCCCGGACAGGGGTACACCTTC.